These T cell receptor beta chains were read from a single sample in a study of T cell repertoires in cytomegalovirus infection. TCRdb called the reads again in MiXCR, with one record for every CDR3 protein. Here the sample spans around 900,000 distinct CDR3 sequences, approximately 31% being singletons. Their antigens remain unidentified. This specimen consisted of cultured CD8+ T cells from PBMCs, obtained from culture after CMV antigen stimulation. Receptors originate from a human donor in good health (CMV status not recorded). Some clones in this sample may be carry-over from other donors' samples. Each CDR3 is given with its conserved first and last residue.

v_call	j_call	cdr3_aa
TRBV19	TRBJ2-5	CASKRPIGSETQYF
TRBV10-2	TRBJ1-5	CASSPRVQPQHF
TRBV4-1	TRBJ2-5	CASSQGTGDGETQYF
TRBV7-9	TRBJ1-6	CASSRSGGDRSYNSPLHF
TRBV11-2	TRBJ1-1	CASSLVVVKGDTEAFF
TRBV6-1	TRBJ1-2	CASSSWTGSAVGDYTF
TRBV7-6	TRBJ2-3	CASSLDGADTQYF
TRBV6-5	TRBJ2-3	CASSYFGSTDTQYF
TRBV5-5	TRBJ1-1	CASSLDVNTEAFF
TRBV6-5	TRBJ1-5	CASNFDRGNQPQHF
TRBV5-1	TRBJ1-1	CASSLEPAQGEAFF
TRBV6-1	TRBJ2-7	CVSSLNRGPHEQYF
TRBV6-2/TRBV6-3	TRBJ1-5	CASSLGQGARSNQPQHF
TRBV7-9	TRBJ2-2	CASSTAFGETGELFF
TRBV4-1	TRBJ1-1	CASSEGQLWNTEAFF
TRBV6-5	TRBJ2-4	CASRAPGQGAKNIQYF
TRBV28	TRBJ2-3	CASSRRGTSGGLSTDTQYF
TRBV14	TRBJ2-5	CASSPLDATGTQETQYF
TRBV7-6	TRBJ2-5	CASSWGQGRQETQYF
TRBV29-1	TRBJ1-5	CSVGRDGSNQPQHF
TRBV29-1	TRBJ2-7	CSVGGLAVDEQYF
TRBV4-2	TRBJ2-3	CASSQVAGRADTQYF
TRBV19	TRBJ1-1	CASSILGTGGTEAFF
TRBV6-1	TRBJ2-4	CASSEVKGYLTSGGPGQNIQYF
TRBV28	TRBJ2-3	CASSSRTTDTQYF
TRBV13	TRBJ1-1	CASSLGGVRGRTEAFF
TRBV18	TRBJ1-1	CASSAMDRTEAFF
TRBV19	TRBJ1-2	CASTPDSFGYTF
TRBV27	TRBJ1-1	CASSLIPRVQAPGTEAFF
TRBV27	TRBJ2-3	CAVSGAGDTQYF
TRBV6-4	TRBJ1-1	CASTQGKGPGWSEAFF
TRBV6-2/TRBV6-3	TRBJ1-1	CASSYVTGGLNAEAFF
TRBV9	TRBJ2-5	CASSVSGLQETQYF
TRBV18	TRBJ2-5	CASSPRAGPPQETQYF
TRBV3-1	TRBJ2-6	CASSQLRGSGANVLTF
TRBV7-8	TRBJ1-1	CASSLVWGTEAFF
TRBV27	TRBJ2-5	CASSLSLAGETQYF
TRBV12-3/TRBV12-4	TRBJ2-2	CASRLLAGATGELFF
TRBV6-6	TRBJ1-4	CASSYSNEKLFF
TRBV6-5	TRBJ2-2	CASSYSSGETGELFF
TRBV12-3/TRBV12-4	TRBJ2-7	CASSLDAGAYEQYF
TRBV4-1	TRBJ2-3	CASSQEGSGLPFSDDTQYF
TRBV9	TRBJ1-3	CASGYGGTIYF
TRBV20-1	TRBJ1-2	CSARVDRTVHPYGYTF
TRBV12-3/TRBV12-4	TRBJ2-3	CASRSLAGNTDTQYF
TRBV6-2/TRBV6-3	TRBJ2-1	CASRLWDRGPNEQFF
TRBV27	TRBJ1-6	CASSPDSRRNSPLHF
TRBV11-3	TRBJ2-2	CASSPDRGPPGELFF
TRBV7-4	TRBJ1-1	CASSTPAEAFF
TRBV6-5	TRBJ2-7	CASSYSLSGGHYEQYF
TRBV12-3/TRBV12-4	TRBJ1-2	CASRGAPLYGYTF
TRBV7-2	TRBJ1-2	CASSLAGGDHYGYTF
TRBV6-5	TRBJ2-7	CASSYSLAGTTYEQYF